The 5 T cell receptor beta chains below come from one sample, sequenced in a study of OX40 agonist ivuxolimab in advanced cancers. Clones were read by immunoSEQ multiplex PCR, and TCRdb kept only the in-frame ones, dropping some. The table shows 55,000 to 80,000 clones, with 75% to 90% occurring only once. This specimen consisted of CD4+ or CD8+ T cells sorted from blood, obtained in a trial of the OX40 agonist ivuxolimab. All receptors come from an adult with an advanced solid tumor such as melanoma, head and neck, liver or kidney cancer.

The chain recombines TRBV7-2 with TRBJ2-1, with 13 nucleotides matching TRBD2. The CDR3 is made up of 16 amino acids. V was pared by 4 bases and J by 8 bases, with 8 bases of the junction left unmatched. Germline V gene lookup returns CDR1 SGHTA and CDR2 FQGNSA. This CDR3 reads CASSSDHGLAGDEQFF. CDR3 DNA sequence: TGTGCCAGCAGCTCCGATCACGGACTAGCGGGAGATGAGCAGTTCTTC.

The chain uses TRBV11-2 and TRBJ1-2, with D perhaps TRBD1 (5 bases). Trimming removed 4 bases at V and 4 bases at J, with 10 bases between. The CDR3 covers 13 residues. Germline V CDR1 and CDR2: SGHAT, FQNNGV. CDR3 protein: CASSSPGGYGYTF. CDR3 nucleotides: TGTGCCAGCAGCTCCCCCGGGGGCTATGGCTACACCTTC.

This clone has a single count. The V call is TRBV2, the J call TRBJ1-1; 8 nucleotides match TRBD1. V lost 6 bases to trimming and J lost 5 bases; unmatched junction nucleotides: 11. The CDR3 has 15 amino acids. The germline CDR1 and CDR2 sequences are SNHLY and FYNNEI. The CDR3 nucleotides read TGTGCCAGCAGGGATTGGACAGGGTCGTCGACTGAAGCTTTCTTT. Encoded protein: CASRDWTGSSTEAFF.

This sequence joins TRBV4-1 and TRBJ2-7; D may be TRBD2 (6 bases). CDR1 is MGHRA and CDR2 is YSYEKL in the germline V gene. Trimming removed 0 bases at V and 2 bases at J, with 11 bases between. The CDR3 consists of 15 residues. The CDR3 is CASSQELAGPYEQYF. DNA for the CDR3: TGCGCCAGCAGCCAAGAACTAGCCGGACCCTACGAGCAGTACTTC.

The J gene is TRBJ2-1, the V gene TRBV2; D remains ambiguous. The CDR3 totals 10 residues. V dropped 7 bases and J dropped 7 bases, with 5 bases sitting between them. CDR1 SNHLY and CDR2 FYNNEI come from the germline V gene. This CDR3 is CASKGNEQFF. Written as DNA, the CDR3 is TGTGCCAGCAAAGGGAATGAGCAGTTCTTC. The complete variable domain, with remaining parts taken from reference TRBV2 and TRBJ2-1, reads EPEVTQTPSHQVTQMGQEVILRCVPISNHLYFYWYRQILGQKVEFLVSFYNNEISEKSEIFDDQFSVERPDGSNFTLKIRSTKLEDSAMYFCASKGNEQFFGPGTRLTVL.